These 11 T cell receptor beta chains came from one sample sequenced in a study of cytomegalovirus exposure and HLA in healthy donors. It was with 60 Vbeta and 13 Jbeta primers that the PCR ran. This table comes from immunoSEQ multiplex PCR, and its TCRdb copy is limited to in-frame clones, with some not included. The data contain around 150,000 clones, 70% to 85% of them singletons. Sequencing was performed on PBMCs. These receptors were collected from a man in his forties in good health and CMV-seropositive.

The V and J genes are TRBV10-1 and TRBJ2-1, with 9 bases lining up with TRBD1. Germline values: CDR1 WNHNN, CDR2 SYGVQD (reference sequence). The CDR3 is 15 amino acids. Trimming removed 6 bases from V and 0 bases from J; junction bases left unmatched: 3. The CDR3: CASSPDRGSYNEQFF. CDR3 sequence (DNA): TGCGCCAGCAGCCCGGACAGGGGCTCCTACAATGAGCAGTTCTTC.

The chain combines TRBV5-1 with TRBJ2-1, with 7 bases matching TRBD1. The germline gives CDR1 SGHRS, CDR2 YFSETQ. V shed 4 bases and J 6 bases; nucleotides not matched to a gene: 10. CDR3 length equals 15 residues. CDR3: CASSRTTGQFNEQFF. CDR3 DNA: TGCGCCAGCAGCCGGACGACAGGGCAGTTCAATGAGCAGTTCTTC.

This chain uses TRBV11-2 with TRBJ2-1, with TRBD2 matching 10 bases. The V gene's germline CDR1 is SGHAT and CDR2 FQNNGV. V shed 3 bases, J shed 2 bases, and the junction held 13 bases outside the gene matches. The length of the CDR3 is 19 residues. CDR3 in amino acids: CASSFEGTSDFPPYNEQFF. CDR3 DNA: TGTGCCAGCAGCTTCGAGGGGACTAGCGATTTTCCCCCCTACAATGAGCAGTTCTTC.

This chain links TRBV19 with TRBJ2-1; TRBD1 is a possible D gene (6 bases). CDR3 length: 13 amino acids. The germline V and J ends were trimmed by 3 bases and 7 bases, with 10 bases remaining between them. CDR1 and CDR2 (germline): LNHDA, SQIVND (reference sequence). CDR3 sequence: CASSITGWNEQFF. The DNA for the CDR3 is TGTGCCAGTAGTATCACAGGGTGGAATGAGCAGTTCTTC.

This chain joins TRBV30 and TRBJ1-4, with 8 bases matching TRBD1. With V trimmed by 0 bases and J by 6 bases, 3 bases remained unmatched. Germline loops: CDR1 GTSNPN, CDR2 SVGIG (reference sequence). The CDR3 has 14 amino acids. The CDR3 sequence is CAWSVRRGHEKLFF. DNA for the CDR3: TGTGCCTGGAGTGTACGCAGGGGGCATGAAAAACTGTTTTTT. The full variable domain, in which reference TRBV30 and TRBJ1-4 provide the parts outside the CDR3, is SQTIHQWPATLVQPVGSPLSLECTVEGTSNPNLYWYRQAAGRGLQLLFYSVGIGQISSEVPQNLSASRPQDRQFILSSKKLLLSDSGFYLCAWSVRRGHEKLFFGSGTQLSVL.

There are a few counts of this clone. This chain joins TRBV2 and TRBJ1-5; D not resolved. This CDR3 is built from 13 residues. V lost 3 bases, J lost 5 bases, and 8 bases lay in between. Germline CDR1 is SNHLY and CDR2 is FYNNEI. The CDR3 sequence: CASSDGSYQPQHF. The CDR3, as DNA: TGTGCCAGCAGTGACGGGTCTTATCAGCCCCAGCATTTT.

This chain links TRBV27 with TRBJ2-7, with D possibly matching TRBD1 (5 bases). In germline, CDR1 is MNHEY, CDR2 SMNVEV (reference sequence). V was cut by 3 bases and J by 3 bases, with 9 bases left in between. The CDR3 covers 13 residues. CDR3 loop: CASSFDRIYEQYF. The CDR3 DNA is TGTGCCAGCAGTTTCGACAGAATCTACGAGCAGTACTTC.

This clone was seen a handful of times. This chain joins TRBV6-1 and TRBJ2-7, with 7 positions matching TRBD2. The trim removed 6 bases at V and 2 bases at J, leaving 7 bases unmatched. The CDR3 covers 14 residues. Germline CDR1 reads MNHNS; CDR2 reads SASEGT. CDR3 nucleotides: TGTGCCAGCAGGGGGGAGGGACTTACCTACGAGCAGTACTTC. It yields the protein CASRGEGLTYEQYF.

This clone appeared a single time. V usage is TRBV18 and J usage is TRBJ2-1; TRBD2 aligns across 11 bases. CDR3 length: 16 residues. With 3 bases clipped from V and 8 bases from J, the junction kept 9 bases outside the gene matches. Germline values: CDR1 KGHSH, CDR2 LQKENI. The CDR3 protein is CASSPPTSGILDEQFF. CDR3 bases: TGTGCCAGCTCACCCCCGACTAGCGGGATACTCGATGAGCAGTTCTTC.

The CDR3 DNA reads as TGTGCCAGCAGAGCCCAGGGTGGCTACACCTTC. Amino acids: CASRAQGGYTF. The chain uses TRBV28 and TRBJ1-2; a possible D gene is TRBD1 (5 bases). The CDR3 has 11 amino acids. Germline V gene data show CDR1 as MDHEN and CDR2 as SYDVKM. V lost 6 bases and J lost 7, with 9 bases in between.

This chain uses TRBV18 with TRBJ1-2; unclear D gene. Germline V gene data show CDR1 as KGHSH and CDR2 as LQKENI. V lost 3 bases, J lost 4 bases, and 12 bases lay in between. This CDR3 is 14 amino acids long. The CDR3 DNA is TGTGCCAGCTCACCTCTGGAGGGCTCCTATGGCTACACCTTC. Translating gives CASSPLEGSYGYTF. Full variable domain (rest looked up from reference TRBV18 and TRBJ1-2): NAGVMQNPRHLVRRRGQEARLRCSPMKGHSHVYWYRQLPEEGLKFMVYLQKENIIDESGMPKERFSAEFPKEGPSILRIQQVVRGDSAAYFCASSPLEGSYGYTFGSGTRLTVV.